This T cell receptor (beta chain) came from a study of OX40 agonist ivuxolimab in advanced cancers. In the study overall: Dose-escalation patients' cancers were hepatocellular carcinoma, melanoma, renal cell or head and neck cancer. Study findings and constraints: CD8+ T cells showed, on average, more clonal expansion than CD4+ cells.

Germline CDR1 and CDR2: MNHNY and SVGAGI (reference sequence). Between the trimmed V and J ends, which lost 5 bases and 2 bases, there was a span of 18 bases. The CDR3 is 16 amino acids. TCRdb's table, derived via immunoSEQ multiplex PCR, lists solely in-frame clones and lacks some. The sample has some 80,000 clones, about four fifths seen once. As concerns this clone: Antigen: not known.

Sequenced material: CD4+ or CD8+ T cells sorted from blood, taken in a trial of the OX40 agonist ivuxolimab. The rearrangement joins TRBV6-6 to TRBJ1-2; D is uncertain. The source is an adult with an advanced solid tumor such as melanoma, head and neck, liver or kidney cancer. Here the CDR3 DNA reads TGTGCCAGCAGTGTTATCCCGGGCGGGAGAAACTATGGCTACACCTTC. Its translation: CASSVIPGGRNYGYTF.